This T cell receptor beta chain was recovered during a study of graft-versus-host responses after intestinal transplantation. Study findings and constraints: The study found high graft-versus-host to host-versus-graft clonal ratios in allografts of patients with graft-donor T cell macrochimerism. The marrow of recipients harbored GvH clones, and ileum or blood showed some of them first.

CDR1 is LNHDA and CDR2 is SQIVND in the germline V gene (reference sequence). The ends were cut back, 5 bases at V and 6 bases at J, with 12 bases in the middle. This CDR3 comprises 13 residues. The assay was immunoSEQ multiplex PCR, and TCRdb's table has in-frame clones only and misses some. The sample records 60,000 to 65,000 clones, about 89% being singletons. On this clone: Its target is unknown.

Intraepithelial and lamina propria lymphocytes were released after the graft tissue was processed. The TCR comes from a human patient who received an intestinal transplant, so some T cells may come from the graft donor. The material was ileum tissue, obtained approximately 370 days after transplant. The chain couples TRBV19 to TRBJ2-3; D unclear. CDR3 protein: CASSPSSGDTQYF. The DNA of the CDR3 is TGTGCCAGTAGTCCCTCCTCTGGGGATACGCAGTATTTT. The whole variable domain, filled in from reference TRBV19 and TRBJ2-3, reads DGGITQSPKYLFRKEGQNVTLSCEQNLNHDAMYWYRQDPGQGLRLIYYSQIVNDFQKGDIAEGYSVSREKKESFPLTVTSAQKNPTAFYLCASSPSSGDTQYFGPGTRLTVL.